These T cell receptor beta chains were read from a single sample in a study of shared clonotypes between healthy human individuals. TCRdb's table, derived via immunoSEQ multiplex PCR, lists solely in-frame clones and lacks some. Among over 800,000 clones listed, approximately 92% were seen once. The sample comprised naive CD8+ T cells sorted from blood. Every receptor here comes from a man aged 25-45 years in good health. The CDR3 runs from the conserved cysteine through the conserved F or W. The order of the fields is CDR3 DNA, CDR3 protein, V gene, D gene, clone size, J gene. D genes are given only for firm matches. Not every row has a clone size; where given, it reads once, few, many or a size class.

CDR3 DNA: TGTGCCAGCAGTTACGGGTCGGGCTCCTACAATGAGCAGTTCTTC
CDR3 protein: CASSYGSGSYNEQFF
V gene: TRBV6-6
D gene: NA
clone size: NA
J gene: TRBJ2-1

CDR3 DNA: TGTGCCAGCAGCTTAGCGGAAGGGTGGGAGACCCAGTACTTC
CDR3 protein: CASSLAEGWETQYF
V gene: TRBV7-9
D gene: NA
clone size: NA
J gene: TRBJ2-5

CDR3 DNA: TGTGCCAGCAGCCCGGGGACAGGCTATGAAGGCTACACCTTC
CDR3 protein: CASSPGTGYEGYTF
V gene: TRBV5-4
D gene: TRBD1
clone size: few
J gene: TRBJ1-2

CDR3 DNA: TGTGCCAGCAGCGATCCGCTACTAGCAGACAATGAGCAGTTCTTC
CDR3 protein: CASSDPLLADNEQFF
V gene: TRBV9
D gene: NA
clone size: once
J gene: TRBJ2-1

CDR3 DNA: TGTGCCAGCAGCTCGGGGACAGGACTTACCTACGAGCAGTACTTC
CDR3 protein: CASSSGTGLTYEQYF
V gene: TRBV7-8
D gene: TRBD1
clone size: NA
J gene: TRBJ2-7

CDR3 DNA: TGTGCCAGCAGCTACACCCCCGGGACAGGGTTTCCCTACGAGCAGTACTTC
CDR3 protein: CASSYTPGTGFPYEQYF
V gene: TRBV11-2
D gene: TRBD1
clone size: once
J gene: TRBJ2-7

CDR3 DNA: TGTGCCAGCAGTTTAACTAGCGGCACAGATACGCAGTATTTT
CDR3 protein: CASSLTSGTDTQYF
V gene: TRBV28
D gene: TRBD2
clone size: many
J gene: TRBJ2-3

CDR3 DNA: TGTGCCAGTAGTAATGACAGGGGGCCCAAAAACATTCAGTACTTC
CDR3 protein: CASSNDRGPKNIQYF
V gene: TRBV19
D gene: TRBD1
clone size: NA
J gene: TRBJ2-4

CDR3 DNA: TGTGCCAGTAGTATAATCAGTGCGGAGAACACTGAAGCTTTCTTT
CDR3 protein: CASSIISAENTEAFF
V gene: TRBV19
D gene: NA
clone size: NA
J gene: TRBJ1-1

CDR3 DNA: TGTGCCAGTAGTAAGTTGGAAACCACCCTCGGGGAGCAGTACTTC
CDR3 protein: CASSKLETTLGEQYF
V gene: TRBV19
D gene: NA
clone size: NA
J gene: TRBJ2-7

CDR3 DNA: TGTGCCAGCAGCTTGGGACAGGGGATTTTTCAGTACTTC
CDR3 protein: CASSLGQGIFQYF
V gene: TRBV5-6
D gene: TRBD1
clone size: NA
J gene: TRBJ2-7

CDR3 DNA: TGTGCCAGCTCACCGGAGCGGGGAAGCACAGATACGCAGTATTTT
CDR3 protein: CASSPERGSTDTQYF
V gene: TRBV18
D gene: TRBD2
clone size: NA
J gene: TRBJ2-3

CDR3 DNA: TGCGCCAGCAGCCCCAGACAGGGGGTTAGTATGGGTACGCAGTATTTT
CDR3 protein: CASSPRQGVSMGTQYF
V gene: TRBV4-1
D gene: TRBD1
clone size: NA
J gene: TRBJ2-3

CDR3 DNA: TGCGCCAGCAGTGAGTCGACCGAATACGAGCAGTACTTC
CDR3 protein: CASSESTEYEQYF
V gene: TRBV10-1
D gene: NA
clone size: once
J gene: TRBJ2-7

CDR3 DNA: TGTGCCAGCAGCCGCCCGACAGGGAGGTATGAAAAACTGTTTTTT
CDR3 protein: CASSRPTGRYEKLFF
V gene: TRBV28
D gene: TRBD1
clone size: NA
J gene: TRBJ1-4

CDR3 DNA: TGCGCCAGCAGCTACAACATGGGAATCGAGCAGTACTTC
CDR3 protein: CASSYNMGIEQYF
V gene: TRBV5-1
D gene: NA
clone size: NA
J gene: TRBJ2-7

CDR3 DNA: TGTGCCAGCAGTTTGGGAGTCAGAGACGAGCAGTACTTC
CDR3 protein: CASSLGVRDEQYF
V gene: TRBV27
D gene: NA
clone size: NA
J gene: TRBJ2-7

CDR3 DNA: TGTGCCAGCAGTCAGCAAAGGGAAGAGACCCAGTACTTC
CDR3 protein: CASSQQREETQYF
V gene: TRBV13
D gene: NA
clone size: NA
J gene: TRBJ2-5

CDR3 DNA: TGTGCCAGCAGCTTATCAACAGGAGATAACTATGGCTACACCTTC
CDR3 protein: CASSLSTGDNYGYTF
V gene: TRBV11-1
D gene: NA
clone size: NA
J gene: TRBJ1-2

CDR3 DNA: TGTGCCAGCAGCCAAGGACTAGCCGGATTAGCCAAAAACATTCAGTACTTC
CDR3 protein: CASSQGLAGLAKNIQYF
V gene: TRBV7-9
D gene: TRBD2
clone size: NA
J gene: TRBJ2-4

CDR3 DNA: TGTGCCAGCAGCTATGGGACAGGCTACAATGAGCAGTTCTTC
CDR3 protein: CASSYGTGYNEQFF
V gene: TRBV6-6
D gene: TRBD1
clone size: NA
J gene: TRBJ2-1

CDR3 DNA: TGTGCCAGCAGTGAATTGACGAGCAGCAGGACCTACGAGCAGTACTTC
CDR3 protein: CASSELTSSRTYEQYF
V gene: TRBV2
D gene: NA
clone size: NA
J gene: TRBJ2-7

CDR3 DNA: TGTGCCAGCAGCACCGAGGGGGACACCAAGGAAAAACTGTTTTTT
CDR3 protein: CASSTEGDTKEKLFF
V gene: TRBV11-2
D gene: NA
clone size: few
J gene: TRBJ1-4